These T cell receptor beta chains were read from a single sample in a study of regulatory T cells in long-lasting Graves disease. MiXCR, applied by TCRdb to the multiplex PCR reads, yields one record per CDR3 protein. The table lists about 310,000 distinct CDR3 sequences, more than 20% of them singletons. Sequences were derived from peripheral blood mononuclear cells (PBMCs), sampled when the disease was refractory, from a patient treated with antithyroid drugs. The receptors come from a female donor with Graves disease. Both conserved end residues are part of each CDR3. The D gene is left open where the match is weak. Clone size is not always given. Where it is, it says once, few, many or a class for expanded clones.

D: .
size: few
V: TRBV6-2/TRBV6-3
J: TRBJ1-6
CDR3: CASSYHQSSYNSPLHF
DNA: TGTGCCAGCAGTTACCACCAGAGCTCCTATAATTCACCCCTCCACTTT

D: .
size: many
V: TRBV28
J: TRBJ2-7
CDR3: CASSFGGQTFETYEQYF
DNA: TGTGCCAGCAGTTTCGGGGGTCAAACATTTGAAACCTACGAGCAGTACTTC

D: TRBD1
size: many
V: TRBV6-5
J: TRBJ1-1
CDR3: CASSLLRTGRSNTEAFF
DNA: TGTGCCAGCAGTTTACTCCGGACAGGGAGGTCAAACACTGAAGCTTTCTTT

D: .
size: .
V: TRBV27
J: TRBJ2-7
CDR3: CASSLSLAGSYEQYF
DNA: TGTGCCAGCAGTTTATCGCTGGCTGGCTCCTACGAGCAGTACTTC

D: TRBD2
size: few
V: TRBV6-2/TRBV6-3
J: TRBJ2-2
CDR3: CASSYSIPGGSSTGELFF
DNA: TGTGCCAGCAGTTACTCGATCCCCGGGGGGTCGAGCACCGGGGAGCTGTTTTTT

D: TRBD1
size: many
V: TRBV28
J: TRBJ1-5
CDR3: CASSQGTGSQPQHF
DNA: TGTGCCAGCAGTCAAGGGACAGGCAGTCAGCCCCAGCATTTT

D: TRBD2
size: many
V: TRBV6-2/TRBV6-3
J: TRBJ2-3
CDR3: CASRHLLAGEATDTQYF
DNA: TGTGCCAGCAGACATCTCCTAGCGGGAGAAGCCACAGATACGCAGTATTTT

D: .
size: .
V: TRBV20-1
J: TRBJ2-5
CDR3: CSASTGGETQYF
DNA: TGCAGTGCCTCGACAGGAGGGGAGACCCAGTACTTC

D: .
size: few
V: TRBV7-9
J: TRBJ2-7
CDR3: CASSPQGGPYEQYF
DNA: TGTGCCAGCAGCCCTCAGGGTGGCCCCTACGAGCAGTACTTC

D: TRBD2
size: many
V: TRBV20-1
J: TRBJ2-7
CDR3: CSARTRILAGGSEQYF
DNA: TGCAGTGCTAGGACTAGAATTCTAGCGGGAGGTTCCGAGCAGTACTTC

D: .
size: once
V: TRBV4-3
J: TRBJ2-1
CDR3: CASSTEPDEQFF
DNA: TGCGCCAGCAGCACCGAACCTGATGAGCAGTTCTTC

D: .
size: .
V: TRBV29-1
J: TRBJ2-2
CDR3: CSVGVAGELFF
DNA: TGCAGCGTTGGGGTCGCCGGGGAGCTGTTTTTT

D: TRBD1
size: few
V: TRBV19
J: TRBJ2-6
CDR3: CASVRDRNSGANVLTF
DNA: TGTGCCAGTGTCCGGGACAGGAACTCTGGGGCCAACGTCCTGACTTTC

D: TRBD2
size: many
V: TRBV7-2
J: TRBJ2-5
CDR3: CASSLGRLAGLETQYF
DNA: TGTGCCAGCAGCTTAGGAAGACTAGCGGGGTTGGAGACCCAGTACTTC

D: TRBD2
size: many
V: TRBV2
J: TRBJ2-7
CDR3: CASSRRGRAGGSSYEQYF
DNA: TGTGCCAGCAGTCGCAGGGGTCGGGCGGGAGGCAGCTCCTACGAGCAGTACTTC

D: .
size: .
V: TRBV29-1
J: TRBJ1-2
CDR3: CSVEQTGKGYTF
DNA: TGCAGCGTCGAACAAACAGGGAAGGGCTACACCTTC

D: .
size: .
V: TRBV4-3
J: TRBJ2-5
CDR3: CASSIRLDETQCF
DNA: TGCGCCAGCAGCATCCGACTAGACGAGACCCAGTGCTTC

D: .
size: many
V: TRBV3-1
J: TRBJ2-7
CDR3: CASSQALGAGAYEQYF
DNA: TGTGCCAGCAGCCAAGCCTTGGGGGCGGGAGCGTACGAGCAGTACTTC

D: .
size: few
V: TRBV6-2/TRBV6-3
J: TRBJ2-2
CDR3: CASSYSWGFGGELFF
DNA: TGTGCCAGCAGTTACTCATGGGGGTTTGGCGGGGAGCTGTTTTTT

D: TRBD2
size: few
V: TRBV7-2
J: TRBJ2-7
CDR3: CASSLASGGKVNEQYF
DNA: TGTGCCAGCAGCTTAGCATCCGGGGGGAAGGTCAACGAGCAGTACTTC

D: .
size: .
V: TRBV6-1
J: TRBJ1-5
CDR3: CASSDSDFSNQPQHF
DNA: TGTGCCAGCAGTGACTCCGACTTCAGCAATCAGCCCCAGCATTTT

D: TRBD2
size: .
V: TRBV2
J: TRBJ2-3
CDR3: CASSGLAGAIDTQYF
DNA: TGTGCCAGCAGTGGACTAGCGGGAGCTATAGATACGCAGTATTTT

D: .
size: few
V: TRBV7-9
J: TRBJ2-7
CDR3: CASSLGTDEQYF
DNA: TGTGCCAGCAGCTTAGGGACGGACGAGCAGTACTTC